The 12 T cell receptor beta chains given below trace back to one sample, sequenced in a study of beta chain features in type 1 diabetes. As every portion of the isolated RNA was reverse transcribed, the sequencing read expressed TCRB transcripts. Clones were read by immunoSEQ multiplex PCR, and TCRdb kept only the in-frame ones, dropping some. The table records 150,000 or so clones, about 8.7% of them present only once. Sequencing was done on a sample of central memory CD4+ T cells from blood. Every receptor here comes from a man younger than 35 in good health.

This clone was picked up a small number of times. The chain links TRBV5-1 to TRBJ2-3; maybe TRBD1 (6 bases). CDR3 length: 18 residues. V gave up 0 bases and J gave up 1 base, with 18 bases separating them. Germline CDR1 SGHRS, CDR2 YFSETQ. Here the CDR3 reads CASSLGGLGAVGTDTQYF. In nucleotides, the CDR3 is TGCGCCAGCAGCTTGGGCGGTTTGGGGGCTGTGGGCACAGATACGCAGTATTTT.

This clone was observed a few times. The chain combines TRBV7-2 with TRBJ2-3; 14 nucleotides align to TRBD2. This CDR3 contains 16 residues. Germline V lookup: CDR1 SGHTA, CDR2 FQGNSA. V was pared by 4 bases and J by 1 base, with 1 base of the junction left unmatched. The CDR3 protein is CASSSGLAGGTDTQYF. The DNA for the CDR3 is TGTGCCAGCAGCTCGGGACTAGCGGGGGGCACAGATACGCAGTATTTT.

The chain recombines TRBV7-9 with TRBJ2-1, with TRBD2 matching over 13 bases. The J segment lost 6 bases and the V segment lost 5 bases, leaving 4 bases of the junction unmatched. This CDR3 is 15 amino acids long. The germline gives CDR1 SEHNR, CDR2 FQNEAQ (reference sequence). CDR3: CASSAGTSGANEQFF. CDR3 sequence (DNA): TGTGCCAGCAGCGCCGGGACTAGCGGGGCCAATGAGCAGTTCTTC.

The V call is TRBV5-1, the J call TRBJ2-7; 8 bases are a match to TRBD2. The V segment lost 7 bases and the J segment 0 bases; nucleotides outside the gene matches: 12. This CDR3 region has 16 residues. Germline V gene lookup returns CDR1 SGHRS and CDR2 YFSETQ. The CDR3 DNA reads as TGCGCCAGCCGATCTCGGGGGGGGGAGCCCTCCTACGAGCAGTACTTC. It is translated as CASRSRGGEPSYEQYF.

This clone was found a few times. The V and J genes are TRBV5-1 and TRBJ2-1; 16 nucleotides line up with TRBD2. The junction had 4 bases not matched to a gene; V was cut back by 6 bases and J by 7 bases. The CDR3 has 15 amino acids. Germline assignment: CDR1 SGHRS and CDR2 YFSETQ. The chain's CDR3 is CASTGLAGGPNEQFF. The CDR3 DNA sequence: TGCGCCAGCACGGGACTAGCGGGGGGGCCAAATGAGCAGTTCTTC.

The V call is TRBV7-2, the J call TRBJ1-3; D gene ambiguous. The CDR3 spans 15 residues. The germline gives CDR1 SGHTA, CDR2 FQGNSA. Trimming left V 5 bases short and J 0 bases short, with 11 bases between. The CDR3 region has the DNA TGTGCCAGCAGCCGACTGATGTACTCTGGAAACACCATATATTTT. Protein: CASSRLMYSGNTIYF.

This clone has only a few counts. The rearrangement joins TRBV5-1 to TRBJ2-1; 13 bases fit TRBD2. This CDR3 is built from 15 residues. Germline CDR1 and CDR2: SGHRS and YFSETQ. The V gene end was trimmed by 6 bases and the J gene end by 3 bases; junction bases not matched to a gene: 3. CDR3: CASTRTSGSYNEQFF. The CDR3 nucleotides are TGCGCCAGCACCCGGACTAGCGGGAGCTACAATGAGCAGTTCTTC.

This clone was counted only a few times. The CDR3: CASTQGVNTEAFF. CDR3 nucleotides: TGTGCCAGCACCCAGGGGGTGAACACTGAAGCTTTCTTT. The chain couples TRBV7-9 to TRBJ1-1; 7 positions agree with TRBD1. The CDR3 has 13 amino acids. The trim removed 7 bases at V and 0 bases at J, leaving 2 bases unmatched. CDR1 is SEHNR and CDR2 is FQNEAQ in the germline V gene (reference sequence).

The J gene is TRBJ2-5, the V gene TRBV7-2, with D maybe TRBD2 (7 bases). Per the germline V gene, CDR1 is SGHTA and CDR2 is FQGNSA. V was clipped by 0 bases and J by 5 bases, with 13 bases between them. The CDR3 is 15 residues long. As DNA, the CDR3 is TGTGCCAGCAGCTTAGCGGGGGGGCCGGGGGAGACCCAGTACTTC. The encoded protein is CASSLAGGPGETQYF.

This clone was counted a few times. The rearrangement uses TRBV4-2 and TRBJ2-7; maybe TRBD2 (7 bases). V lost 1 base, J lost 6 bases, and 16 bases lay in between. This CDR3 comprises 15 residues. CDR1 and CDR2 from the germline V gene are LGHNA and YNFKEQ. The CDR3 loop is CASSQVNRGAGEQYF. The CDR3 DNA sequence: TGTGCCAGCAGCCAAGTAAATCGGGGGGCGGGCGAGCAGTACTTC.

This clone has only a few counts. The gene calls are TRBV5-1 and TRBJ2-7; 7 bases line up with TRBD1. CDR3 size: 13 residues. V lost 9 bases and J lost 5; bases outside the gene matches: 11. The V gene's germline CDR1 is SGHRS and CDR2 YFSETQ. In nucleotides, the CDR3 is TGCGCCACAGGGACAGCACCTTCTGACGAGCAGTACTTC. The encoded protein is CATGTAPSDEQYF.

The rearrangement uses TRBV2 and TRBJ2-3; 8 nucleotides agree with TRBD2. The CDR3 spans 17 residues. V lost 5 bases, J lost 1 base, and 11 bases stayed unmatched. Per germline, CDR1 SNHLY and CDR2 FYNNEI. The CDR3 nucleotides read TGTGCCAGCAGTACCGGATCGGGGGGGGGAGGCACAGATACGCAGTATTTT. Its translation: CASSTGSGGGGTDTQYF. The entire variable domain, with the rest obtained from reference TRBV2 and TRBJ2-3, is as follows: EPEVTQTPSHQVTQMGQEVILRCVPISNHLYFYWYRQILGQKVEFLVSFYNNEISEKSEIFDDQFSVERPDGSNFTLKIRSTKLEDSAMYFCASSTGSGGGGTDTQYFGPGTRLTVL.